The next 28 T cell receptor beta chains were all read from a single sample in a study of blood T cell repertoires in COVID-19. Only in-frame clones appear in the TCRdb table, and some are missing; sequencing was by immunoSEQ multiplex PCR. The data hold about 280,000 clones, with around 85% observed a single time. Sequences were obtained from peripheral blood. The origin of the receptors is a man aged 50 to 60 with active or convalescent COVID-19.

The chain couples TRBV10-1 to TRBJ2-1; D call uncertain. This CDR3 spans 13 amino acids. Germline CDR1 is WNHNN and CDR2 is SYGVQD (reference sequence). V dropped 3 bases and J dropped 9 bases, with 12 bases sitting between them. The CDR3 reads CASSDKIRSEQFF. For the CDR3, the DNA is TGCGCCAGCAGTGACAAAATAAGGAGTGAGCAGTTCTTC.

The CDR3: CASSPVDSNYGYTF. The CDR3 DNA reads as TGTGCCAGCTCACCGGTGGACAGTAACTATGGCTACACCTTC. This chain joins TRBV18 and TRBJ1-2; D might be TRBD1 (6 bases). Germline V CDR1 and CDR2: KGHSH, LQKENI. V dropped 3 bases and J dropped 1 base, with 9 bases sitting between them. The CDR3 covers 14 residues. Filled out from reference TRBV18 and TRBJ1-2, the complete variable domain reads NAGVMQNPRHLVRRRGQEARLRCSPMKGHSHVYWYRQLPEEGLKFMVYLQKENIIDESGMPKERFSAEFPKEGPSILRIQQVVRGDSAAYFCASSPVDSNYGYTFGSGTRLTVV.

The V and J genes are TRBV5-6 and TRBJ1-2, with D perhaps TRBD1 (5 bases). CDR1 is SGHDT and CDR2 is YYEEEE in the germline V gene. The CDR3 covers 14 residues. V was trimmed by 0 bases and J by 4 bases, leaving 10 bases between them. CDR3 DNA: TGTGCCAGCAGCTTGGGGATCAGGGTCTATGGCTACACCTTC. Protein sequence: CASSLGIRVYGYTF.

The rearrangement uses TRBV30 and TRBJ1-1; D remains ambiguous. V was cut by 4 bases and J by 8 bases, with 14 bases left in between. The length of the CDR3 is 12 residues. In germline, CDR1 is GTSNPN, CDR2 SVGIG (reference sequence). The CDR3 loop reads CAWTTAVAEAFF. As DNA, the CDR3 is TGTGCCTGGACTACCGCTGTCGCAGAAGCTTTCTTT.

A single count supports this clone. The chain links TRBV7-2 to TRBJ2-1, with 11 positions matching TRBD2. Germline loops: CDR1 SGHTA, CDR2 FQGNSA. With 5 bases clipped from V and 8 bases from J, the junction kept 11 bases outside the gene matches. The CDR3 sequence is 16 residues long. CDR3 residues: CASSLHSGRAYDEQFF. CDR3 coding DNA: TGTGCCAGCAGCCTCCATAGCGGGAGGGCCTATGATGAGCAGTTCTTC.

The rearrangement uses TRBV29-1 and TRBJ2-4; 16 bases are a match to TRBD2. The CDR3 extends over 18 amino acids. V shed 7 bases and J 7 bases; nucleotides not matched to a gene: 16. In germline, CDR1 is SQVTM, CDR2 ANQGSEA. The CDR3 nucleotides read TGCAGCGCCTTCTCCCTTACCGGGACTAGCGGGAGGGGGAACATTCAGTACTTC. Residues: CSAFSLTGTSGRGNIQYF.

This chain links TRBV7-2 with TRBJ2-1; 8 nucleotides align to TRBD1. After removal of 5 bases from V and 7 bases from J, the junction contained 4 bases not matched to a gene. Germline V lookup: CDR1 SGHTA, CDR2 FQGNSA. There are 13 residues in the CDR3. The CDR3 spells CASSRDRKNEQFF. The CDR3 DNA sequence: TGTGCCAGCAGCCGGGACAGGAAAAATGAGCAGTTCTTC.

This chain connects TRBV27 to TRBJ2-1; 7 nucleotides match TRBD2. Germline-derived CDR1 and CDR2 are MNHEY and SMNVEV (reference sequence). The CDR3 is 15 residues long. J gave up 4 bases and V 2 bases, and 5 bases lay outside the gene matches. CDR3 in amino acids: CASSLVLADYNEQFF. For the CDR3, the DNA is TGTGCCAGCAGTTTAGTCCTAGCGGATTACAATGAGCAGTTCTTC.

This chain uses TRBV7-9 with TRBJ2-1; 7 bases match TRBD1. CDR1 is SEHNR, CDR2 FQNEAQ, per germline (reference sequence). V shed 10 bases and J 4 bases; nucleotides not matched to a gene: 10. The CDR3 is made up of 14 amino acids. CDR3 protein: CAISDREVYNEQFF. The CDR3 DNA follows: TGTGCCATATCAGACAGGGAAGTTTACAATGAGCAGTTCTTC.

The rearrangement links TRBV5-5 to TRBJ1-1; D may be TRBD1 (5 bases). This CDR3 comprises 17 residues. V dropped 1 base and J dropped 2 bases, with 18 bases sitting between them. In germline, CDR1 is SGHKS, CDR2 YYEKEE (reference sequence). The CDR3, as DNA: TGTGCCAGCAGCTTGTCTGGAGGGGCCGACGTTAACACTGAAGCTTTCTTT. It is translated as CASSLSGGADVNTEAFF.

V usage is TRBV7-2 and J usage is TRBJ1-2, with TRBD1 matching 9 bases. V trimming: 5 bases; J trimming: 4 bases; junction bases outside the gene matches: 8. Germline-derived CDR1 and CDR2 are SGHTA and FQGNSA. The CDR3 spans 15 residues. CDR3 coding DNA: TGTGCCAGCAGCATTGGACAGGGGCGGCCCTATGGCTACACCTTC. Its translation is CASSIGQGRPYGYTF.

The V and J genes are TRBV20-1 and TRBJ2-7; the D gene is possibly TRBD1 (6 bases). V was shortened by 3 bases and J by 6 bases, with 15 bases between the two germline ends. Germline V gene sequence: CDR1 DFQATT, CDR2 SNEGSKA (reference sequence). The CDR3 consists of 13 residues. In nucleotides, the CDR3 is TGCAGTGCTAGTTTGGGGGCAAAGGGCGAGCAGTACTTC. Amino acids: CSASLGAKGEQYF.

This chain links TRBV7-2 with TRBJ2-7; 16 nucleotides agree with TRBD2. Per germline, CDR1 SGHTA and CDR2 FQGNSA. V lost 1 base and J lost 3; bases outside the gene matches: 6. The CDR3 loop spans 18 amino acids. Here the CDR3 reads CASSLGRGTSGRVYEQYF. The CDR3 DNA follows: TGTGCCAGCAGCTTAGGCCGGGGGACTAGCGGGAGGGTCTACGAGCAGTACTTC.

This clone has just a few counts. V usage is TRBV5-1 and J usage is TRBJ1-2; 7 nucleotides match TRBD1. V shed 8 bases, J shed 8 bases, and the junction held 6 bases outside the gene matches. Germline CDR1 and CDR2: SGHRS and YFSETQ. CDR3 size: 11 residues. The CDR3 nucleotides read TGCGCCAGGGGAACAGGGGACGGCTACACCTTC. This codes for CARGTGDGYTF.

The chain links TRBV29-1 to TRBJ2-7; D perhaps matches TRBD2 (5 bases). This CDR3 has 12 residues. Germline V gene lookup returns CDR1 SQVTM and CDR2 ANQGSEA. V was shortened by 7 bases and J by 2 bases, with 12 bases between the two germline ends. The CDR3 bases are TGCAGCGCCCAAGAGGGCCCCTACGAGCAGTACTTC. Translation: CSAQEGPYEQYF.

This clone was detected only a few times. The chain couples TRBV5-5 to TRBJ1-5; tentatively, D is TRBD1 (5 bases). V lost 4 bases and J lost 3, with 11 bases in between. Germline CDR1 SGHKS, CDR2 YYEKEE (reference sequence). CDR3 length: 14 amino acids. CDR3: CASSDDSFNQPQHF. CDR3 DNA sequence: TGTGCCAGCAGCGATGACAGTTTCAATCAGCCCCAGCATTTT.

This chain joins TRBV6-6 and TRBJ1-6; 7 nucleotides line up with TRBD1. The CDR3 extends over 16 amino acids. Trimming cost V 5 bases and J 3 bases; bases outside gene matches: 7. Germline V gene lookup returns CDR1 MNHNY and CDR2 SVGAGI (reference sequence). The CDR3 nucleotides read TGTGCCAGCAGTCAAGGGACAGCTAACTATAATTCACCCCTCCACTTT. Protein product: CASSQGTANYNSPLHF.

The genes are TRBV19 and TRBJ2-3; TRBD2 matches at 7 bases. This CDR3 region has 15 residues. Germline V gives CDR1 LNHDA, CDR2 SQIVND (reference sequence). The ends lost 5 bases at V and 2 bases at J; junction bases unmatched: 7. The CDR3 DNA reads TGTGCCAGTAGTTCCCAGACTAGCTACACAGATACGCAGTATTTT. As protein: CASSSQTSYTDTQYF.

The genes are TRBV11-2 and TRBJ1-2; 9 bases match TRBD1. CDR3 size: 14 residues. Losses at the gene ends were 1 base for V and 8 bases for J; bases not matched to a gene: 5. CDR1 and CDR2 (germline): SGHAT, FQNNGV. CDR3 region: CASSLVDRGTGYTF. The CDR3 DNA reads TGTGCCAGCAGCTTAGTGGACAGGGGCACCGGCTACACCTTC.

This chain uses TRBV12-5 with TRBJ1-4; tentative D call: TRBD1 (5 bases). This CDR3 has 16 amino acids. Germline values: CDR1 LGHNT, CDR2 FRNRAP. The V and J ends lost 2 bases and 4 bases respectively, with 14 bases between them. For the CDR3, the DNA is TGTGCTAGTGGTTTGCGGGCAGGGCGAAATAATGAAAAACTGTTTTTT. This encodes CASGLRAGRNNEKLFF.

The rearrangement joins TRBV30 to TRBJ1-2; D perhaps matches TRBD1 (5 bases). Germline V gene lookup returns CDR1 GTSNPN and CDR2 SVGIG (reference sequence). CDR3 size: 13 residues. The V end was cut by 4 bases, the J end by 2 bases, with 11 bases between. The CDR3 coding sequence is TGTGCCTGGAATAGTGACAGCAACTATGGCTACACCTTC. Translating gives CAWNSDSNYGYTF.

CDR3 sequence: CASSVFRGRNEQFF. The CDR3, as DNA: TGTGCCAGCAGTGTTTTCAGGGGAAGGAATGAGCAGTTCTTC. V is TRBV2 and J is TRBJ2-1; D is perhaps TRBD1 (6 bases). The germline CDR1 and CDR2 sequences are SNHLY and FYNNEI. The CDR3 has 14 residues. V was clipped by 4 bases and J by 7 bases, with 14 bases between them. Looking up the rest from reference TRBV2 and TRBJ2-1 gives the full variable domain: EPEVTQTPSHQVTQMGQEVILRCVPISNHLYFYWYRQILGQKVEFLVSFYNNEISEKSEIFDDQFSVERPDGSNFTLKIRSTKLEDSAMYFCASSVFRGRNEQFFGPGTRLTVL.

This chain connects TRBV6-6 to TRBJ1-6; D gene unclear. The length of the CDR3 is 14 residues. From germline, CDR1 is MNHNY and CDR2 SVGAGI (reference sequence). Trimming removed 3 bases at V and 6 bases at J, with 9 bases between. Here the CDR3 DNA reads TGTGCCAGCAGTTATTCGGGTTTTAATTCACCCCTCCACTTT. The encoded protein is CASSYSGFNSPLHF.

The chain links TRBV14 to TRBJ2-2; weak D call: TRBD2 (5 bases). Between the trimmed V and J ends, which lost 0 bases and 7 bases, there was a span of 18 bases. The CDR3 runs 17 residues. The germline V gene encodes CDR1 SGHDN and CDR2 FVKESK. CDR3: CASSQERLRAGGGELFF. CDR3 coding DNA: TGTGCCAGCAGCCAAGAAAGATTAAGGGCAGGAGGCGGGGAGCTGTTTTTT. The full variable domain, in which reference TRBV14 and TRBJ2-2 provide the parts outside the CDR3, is EAGVTQFPSHSVIEKGQTVTLRCDPISGHDNLYWYRRVMGKEIKFLLHFVKESKQDESGMPNNRFLAERTGGTYSTLKVQPAELEDSGVYFCASSQERLRAGGGELFFGEGSRLTVL.

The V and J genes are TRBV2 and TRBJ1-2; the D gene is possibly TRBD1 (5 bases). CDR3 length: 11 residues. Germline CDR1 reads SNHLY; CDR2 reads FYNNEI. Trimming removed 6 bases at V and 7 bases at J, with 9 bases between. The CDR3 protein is CASRPQVGYTF. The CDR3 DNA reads TGTGCCAGCAGACCACAGGTTGGCTACACCTTC.

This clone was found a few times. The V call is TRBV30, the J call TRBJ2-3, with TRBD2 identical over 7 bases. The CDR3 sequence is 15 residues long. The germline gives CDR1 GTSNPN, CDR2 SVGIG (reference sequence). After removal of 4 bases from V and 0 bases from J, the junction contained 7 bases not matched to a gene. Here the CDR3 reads CAWNRGGRSTDTQYF. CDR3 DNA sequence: TGTGCCTGGAACCGGGGCGGGAGAAGCACAGATACGCAGTATTTT.

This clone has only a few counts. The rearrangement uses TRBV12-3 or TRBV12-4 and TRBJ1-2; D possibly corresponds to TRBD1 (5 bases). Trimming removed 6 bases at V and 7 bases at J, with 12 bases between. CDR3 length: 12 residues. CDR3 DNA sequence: TGTGCCAGCAGCCCCAGGGAAGCTGGCTACACCTTC. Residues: CASSPREAGYTF.

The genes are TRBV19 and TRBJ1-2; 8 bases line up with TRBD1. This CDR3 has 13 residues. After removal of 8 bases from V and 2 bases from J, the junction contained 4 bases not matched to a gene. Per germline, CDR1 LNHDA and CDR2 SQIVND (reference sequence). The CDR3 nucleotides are TGTGCCAGTCGCCGGGACAGGAACTATGGCTACACCTTC. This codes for CASRRDRNYGYTF.